This section outlines one TCR beta chain sequence together with its context. Its matching antigen is unknown. V shed 5 bases and J shed 5 bases, with 19 bases lying between them. The CDR3 runs to 15 residues. Germline V lookup: CDR1 SEHNR, CDR2 FQNEAQ (reference sequence). PCR primers comprised 60 Vbeta and 13 Jbeta primers. Here immunoSEQ multiplex PCR was the method, and the copy in TCRdb shows in-frame clones only, minus some. The sample holds roughly 150,000 clones; around 82% are singletons and the top ten take under 8%. The data originate from a study of cytomegalovirus exposure and HLA in healthy donors. General observations from the study: Sequencing artifact likely explains a cluster of highly shared sequence variants. According to a later analysis, most TCR beta chains associated with CMV appeared HLA-restricted. Presence/absence analyses took donor sequencing depth as roughly uniform.

The source is a woman in her forties or fifties in good health and CMV-seropositive. The V gene is TRBV7-9, the J gene TRBJ2-7, with a possible D match to TRBD1 (6 bases). The sequencing input was PBMCs. CDR3 amino acids: CASSPPGQGSHEQYF. As DNA, the CDR3 is TGTGCCAGCAGCCCACCCGGGCAGGGGAGCCACGAGCAGTACTTC.